These 32 T cell receptor beta chains share one sample of origin, sequenced in a study of T cells after yellow fever vaccination. MiXCR, run by TCRdb on the 5' RACE reads, gives a single entry per CDR3 protein. The table has just under 85,000 distinct CDR3 sequences, 13% seen once. The sample consisted of CD8+ T cells not binding an NS4B(214-222) dextramer, sorted from PBMCs, taken approximately 22 days after the first yellow fever vaccination. The receptors come from a man between 18 and 35 years old who received the YFV17D yellow fever vaccine.

This clonotype was observed a few times. The genes are TRBV7-9 and TRBJ2-1; no firm D call. Germline V CDR1 and CDR2: SEHNR, FQNEAQ (reference sequence). The CDR3 consists of 12 residues. V was clipped by 5 bases and J by 9 bases, with 11 bases between them. CDR3 in amino acids: CASSPSFGEQFF. CDR3 nucleotide sequence: TGTGCCAGCAGCCCCTCCTTTGGTGAGCAGTTCTTC. Full variable domain (remainder filled in from reference TRBV7-9 and TRBJ2-1): DTGVSQNPRHKITKRGQNVTFRCDPISEHNRLYWYRQTLGQGPEFLTYFQNEAQLEKSRLLSDRFSAERPKGSFSTLEIQRTEQGDSAMYLCASSPSFGEQFFGPGTRLTVL.

The rearrangement uses TRBV6-5 and TRBJ1-2; D remains ambiguous. The CDR3 consists of 14 residues. Germline CDR1 and CDR2: MNHEY and SVGAGI. Deletions cut 4 bases from V and 8 bases from J, with 17 bases between. The CDR3 is CASSSGRYFEGYTF. CDR3 bases: TGTGCCAGCAGTTCGGGCCGATACTTCGAGGGCTACACCTTC.

This clonotype has just a few counts. The chain combines TRBV4-2 with TRBJ2-5; 7 nucleotides line up with TRBD2. CDR1 and CDR2 from the germline V gene are LGHNA and YNFKEQ. V was clipped by 4 bases and J by 5 bases; unmatched bases: 13. The CDR3 contains 16 residues. CDR3 DNA: TGTGCCAGCAGCCCCCTAGGGGTCGCGGGGGTGGAGACCCAGTACTTC. Encoded protein: CASSPLGVAGVETQYF.

This chain uses TRBV27 with TRBJ2-1; 14 bases map to TRBD2. CDR3 length: 15 residues. Germline CDR1 reads MNHEY; CDR2 reads SMNVEV (reference sequence). V shed 4 bases, J shed 9 bases, and the junction held 5 bases outside the gene matches. The CDR3 bases are TGTGCCAGCAGTTGGGGGACTAGCGGGGGAACTGAGCAGTTCTTC. Its protein is CASSWGTSGGTEQFF.

The chain employs TRBV6-1 and TRBJ2-1; D ambiguous. The CDR3 loop spans 15 amino acids. Germline values: CDR1 MNHNS, CDR2 SASEGT. V was pared by 5 bases and J by 3 bases, with 14 bases between. The CDR3 nucleotides read TGTGCCAGCAGTCCAGACTGGAACGTCTACAATGAGCAGTTCTTC. Protein sequence: CASSPDWNVYNEQFF.

A remark on this clonotype: Sequence at one end of the junction differs from germline and may be a read error. This chain joins TRBV3-1 and TRBJ1-1; D is unresolved. The CDR3 is 15 residues long. Germline lookup yields CDR1 LGHDT and CDR2 YNNKEL (reference sequence). Written as DNA, the CDR3 is TGTGCCAGCTGCCAAGGGTTCGGGGTGAGCACTGAAGCTTTCTTT. It translates to CASCQGFGVSTEAFF.

The genes are TRBV2 and TRBJ2-3; 8 bases fit TRBD1. The V gene end was trimmed by 7 bases and the J gene end by 3 bases; junction bases not matched to a gene: 9. The CDR3 is 15 residues long. Germline CDR1 SNHLY, CDR2 FYNNEI. DNA of the CDR3: TGTGCCAGCATTGGGGCAGGGGGCCGGACAGATACGCAGTATTTT. Amino acids: CASIGAGGRTDTQYF. The full variable domain, with the rest looked up from reference TRBV2 and TRBJ2-3, is EPEVTQTPSHQVTQMGQEVILRCVPISNHLYFYWYRQILGQKVEFLVSFYNNEISEKSEIFDDQFSVERPDGSNFTLKIRSTKLEDSAMYFCASIGAGGRTDTQYFGPGTRLTVL.

The rearrangement joins TRBV2 to TRBJ2-4, with D perhaps given as TRBD1 or TRBD2 (5 bases each). This CDR3 is built from 16 residues. V lost 7 bases and J lost 3, with 19 bases in between. The germline CDR1 and CDR2 sequences are SNHLY and FYNNEI. The CDR3 nucleotides read TGTGCCAGCAATGAGAGGGGAGTCGGAGTCAAAAACATTCAGTACTTC. It specifies CASNERGVGVKNIQYF.

The genes are TRBV21-1 and TRBJ2-7; whether TRBD1, the table's D call, matches the DNA was not checked. TRBV21-1 is a pseudogene locus. This CDR3 is built from 14 residues. CDR3 amino acids: CASSTSGTGAEQYV. The CDR3 nucleotides are TGTGCCAGCAGCACTTCCGGGACAGGGGCCGAGCAGTACGTC.

V is TRBV5-6 and J is TRBJ2-5; D is tentatively TRBD1 or TRBD2 (5 bases each). CDR3 length equals 13 residues. Trimming pared 3 bases from V and 5 bases from J, leaving 11 bases between. Germline CDR1 is SGHDT and CDR2 is YYEEEE. The CDR3: CASSWGGGETQYF. In DNA, the CDR3 is TGTGCCAGCAGCTGGGGCGGCGGGGAGACCCAGTACTTC.

J is TRBJ1-4 and V is TRBV7-9; D remains ambiguous. The CDR3 sequence is 14 residues long. The germline CDR1 and CDR2 sequences are SEHNR and FQNEAQ (reference sequence). V lost 2 bases and J 8 bases, leaving 12 bases between the germline ends. CDR3 bases: TGTGCCAGCAGCTTATTTGGGGAAGGAGAAAAACTGTTTTTT. Translation gives CASSLFGEGEKLFF.

V usage is TRBV6-1 and J usage is TRBJ1-6; perhaps TRBD1 as D (5 bases). Germline loops: CDR1 MNHNS, CDR2 SASEGT. The CDR3 consists of 12 residues. The V end lost 9 bases, the J end lost 16 bases, and 19 bases lay between the germline ends. CDR3 sequence (DNA): TGTGCCAGTGAGGGTGCGGGGGGTCCGCTCCACTTT. It translates to CASEGAGGPLHF.

This clonotype has at least ten counts. CDR3 in DNA: TGTGCCTGGAGTGTACTGGACAGGGGCTACGAGCAGTACTTC. It yields the protein CAWSVLDRGYEQYF. V gene TRBV30 combines with J gene TRBJ2-7; 9 nucleotides agree with TRBD1. Germline trimming cut 0 bases from V and 3 bases from J; bases unmatched to any gene: 3. Germline CDR1 reads GTSNPN; CDR2 reads SVGIG (reference sequence). The CDR3 runs 14 residues.

This chain connects TRBV7-6 to TRBJ2-7; maybe TRBD1 (6 bases). The germline V and J ends were trimmed by 0 bases and 2 bases, with 20 bases remaining between them. This CDR3 region has 18 residues. Germline V CDR1 and CDR2: SGHVS, FNYEAQ. Here the CDR3 reads CASSLAHEQGPITYEQYF. The CDR3 nucleotides read TGTGCCAGCAGCTTAGCGCACGAACAGGGCCCGATCACCTACGAGCAGTACTTC.

This rearrangement joins TRBV11-2 to TRBJ2-2; no clear D gene. CDR1 is SGHAT and CDR2 is FQNNGV in the germline V gene. CDR3 length: 15 amino acids. V lost 2 bases, J lost 5 bases, and 12 bases lay in between. This chain's CDR3 is CASSLSNGRTGELFF. DNA of the CDR3: TGTGCCAGCAGCTTAAGCAACGGCCGAACCGGGGAGCTGTTTTTT.

This chain connects TRBV7-2 to TRBJ2-7, with 13 bases lining up with TRBD2. Germline CDR1 and CDR2: SGHTA and FQGNSA. The CDR3 extends over 16 amino acids. The junction had 4 bases not matched to a gene; V was cut back by 5 bases and J by 0 bases. The CDR3 loop reads CASSGGLAGVSYEQYF. The CDR3 coding sequence is TGTGCCAGCAGCGGAGGACTAGCGGGGGTCTCCTACGAGCAGTACTTC.

The chain employs TRBV29-1 and TRBJ2-3, with D hard to call. The V gene lost 2 bases and the J gene lost 4 bases, with 10 bases spanning the gap. This CDR3 contains 13 residues. Looked up from germline, CDR1 is SQVTM and CDR2 is ANQGSEA. CDR3 nucleotide sequence: TGCAGCGTTGAAATCCCGGGCCCAGATACGCAGTATTTT. Translated, it gives CSVEIPGPDTQYF.

The chain uses TRBV4-1 and TRBJ2-1, with 7 bases matching TRBD2. The ends lost 5 bases at V and 4 bases at J; junction bases unmatched: 11. The CDR3 is 16 residues long. Germline assignment: CDR1 MGHRA and CDR2 YSYEKL. The CDR3: CASSDRLAEPYNEQFF. The CDR3 DNA reads TGCGCCAGCAGCGATAGACTAGCAGAACCTTACAATGAGCAGTTCTTC.

There are a few counts of this clonotype. The V call is TRBV7-9, the J call TRBJ2-7; D unclear. Trimming stripped 1 base from V and 2 bases from J, with 9 bases between. CDR1 is SEHNR, CDR2 FQNEAQ, per germline (reference sequence). CDR3 length equals 14 residues. CDR3 sequence: CASSLEPGPYEQYV. The CDR3, as DNA: TGTGCCAGCAGCTTAGAACCAGGACCCTACGAGCAGTACGTC.

This clonotype was seen a few times. The V gene is TRBV29-1, the J gene TRBJ2-3, with 11 bases lining up with TRBD2. Losses at the gene ends were 6 bases for V and 2 bases for J; bases not matched to a gene: 7. The CDR3 covers 15 residues. The germline V gene encodes CDR1 SQVTM and CDR2 ANQGSEA. Written as DNA, the CDR3 is TGCAGCGTAGCGGGACTAGCGGAGATCACAGATACGCAGTATTTT. Residues: CSVAGLAEITDTQYF.

This clonotype was seen a few times. The chain carries TRBV7-2 and TRBJ2-5, with D unclear. Trimming left V 1 base short and J 5 bases short, with 8 bases between. The CDR3 runs to 13 residues. CDR1 and CDR2 from the germline V gene are SGHTA and FQGNSA. The CDR3 loop is CASSLGGYETQYF. The CDR3 DNA follows: TGTGCCAGCAGCTTAGGGGGTTATGAGACCCAGTACTTC.

As for this clonotype: Relative to the germline gene, one junction end is altered; a read error may explain this. This chain links TRBV15 with TRBJ2-1; the D gene is possibly TRBD2 (7 bases). Germline loops: CDR1 LNHNV, CDR2 YYDKDF (reference sequence). The CDR3 runs to 15 residues. The CDR3 loop reads CATSREGGAYNEQFF. In DNA form, the CDR3 reads TGTGCCACCAGCAGAGAAGGGGGGGCCTATAATGAGCAGTTCTTC.

This chain joins TRBV5-1 and TRBJ1-2, with 9 bases that match TRBD1. This CDR3 has 15 amino acids. With V trimmed by 4 bases and J by 4 bases, 8 bases remained unmatched. The V gene's germline CDR1 is SGHRS and CDR2 YFSETQ. CDR3: CASSPPGQGSYGYTF. The CDR3, as DNA: TGCGCCAGCAGCCCACCGGGACAGGGCTCCTATGGCTACACCTTC.

In its sample, this clonotype was seen many times. V is TRBV15 and J is TRBJ2-3; no clear D gene. Trimming stripped 0 bases from V and 1 base from J, with 14 bases between. Looked up from germline, CDR1 is LNHNV and CDR2 is YYDKDF (reference sequence). The CDR3 length is 17 residues. The CDR3 nucleotides are TGTGCCACCAGCAGAGATCTCGCCTCGTGGGGCACAGATACGCAGTATTTT. Amino acids: CATSRDLASWGTDTQYF.

The genes are TRBV20-1 and TRBJ1-1, with unresolved D. V dropped 3 bases and J dropped 5 bases, with 10 bases sitting between them. Germline CDR1 DFQATT, CDR2 SNEGSKA (reference sequence). This CDR3 has 12 residues. The CDR3 loop is CSARVGGTEAFF. The CDR3 nucleotides read TGCAGTGCTAGGGTGGGCGGGACTGAAGCTTTCTTT.

The chain links TRBV27 to TRBJ2-1; possible D gene TRBD2, 5 bases. The V gene lost 4 bases and the J gene lost 5 bases, with 9 bases spanning the gap. The CDR3 contains 13 residues. Germline V lookup: CDR1 MNHEY, CDR2 SMNVEV (reference sequence). The DNA of the CDR3 is TGTGCCAGCAGTTGGGTGGGAGACAATGAGCAGTTCTTC. Its translation: CASSWVGDNEQFF.

The chain has TRBV11-2 and TRBJ2-7; D gene unclear. This CDR3 has 11 residues. V gave up 2 bases and J gave up 6 bases, with 5 bases separating them. Germline-derived CDR1 and CDR2 are SGHAT and FQNNGV. The CDR3, as DNA: TGTGCCAGCAGCTTATCTCCCGAGCAGTACTTC. This encodes CASSLSPEQYF.

This clonotype was observed at least ten times. The chain recombines TRBV25-1 with TRBJ2-2; no clear D gene. The ends were cut back, 0 bases at V and 2 bases at J, with 7 bases in the middle. Germline V lookup: CDR1 MGHDK, CDR2 SYGVNS. The CDR3 is 15 residues long. In nucleotides, the CDR3 is TGTGCCAGCAGTGAATATTCCGCTAACACCGGGGAGCTGTTTTTT. Protein: CASSEYSANTGELFF.

This clonotype was seen at least ten times. CDR3 protein: CSGGGSQETQYF. The CDR3 bases are TGCAGCGGGGGGGGGTCACAAGAGACCCAGTACTTC. V usage is TRBV29-1 and J usage is TRBJ2-5; TRBD2 agrees at 7 bases. Looked up from germline, CDR1 is SQVTM and CDR2 is ANQGSEA. The V and J ends lost 7 bases and 2 bases, in that order; junction bases with no gene match: 4. The CDR3 sequence is 12 residues long.

This clonotype was recorded a few times. CDR3 sequence: CASRLGTRDEQFF. In DNA form, the CDR3 reads TGTGCCAGCCGGCTAGGGACCCGCGATGAGCAGTTCTTC. This sequence joins TRBV7-9 and TRBJ2-1; D could derive from TRBD1 or TRBD2 (5 bases each). CDR1 is SEHNR, CDR2 FQNEAQ, per germline (reference sequence). Trimming stripped 8 bases from V and 8 bases from J, with 16 bases between. CDR3 length equals 13 residues. Complete variable domain (other parts from reference TRBV7-9 and TRBJ2-1): DTGVSQNPRHKITKRGQNVTFRCDPISEHNRLYWYRQTLGQGPEFLTYFQNEAQLEKSRLLSDRFSAERPKGSFSTLEIQRTEQGDSAMYLCASRLGTRDEQFFGPGTRLTVL.

This chain uses TRBV12-5 with TRBJ2-7; D gene ambiguous. Germline V gene sequence: CDR1 LGHNT, CDR2 FRNRAP. Trimming took off 3 bases at V and 6 bases at J, with 9 bases between the two ends. This CDR3 is 12 amino acids long. In DNA form, the CDR3 reads TGTGCTAGTGGTTTTTACCGGAGCGAGCAGTACTTC. Residues: CASGFYRSEQYF.

The sample holds a few counts of this clonotype. The chain links TRBV4-1 to TRBJ2-3; 10 nucleotides agree with TRBD2. CDR1 is MGHRA and CDR2 is YSYEKL in the germline V gene. This CDR3 region has 16 residues. V trimming: 1 base; J trimming: 4 bases; junction bases outside the gene matches: 5. The CDR3 loop is CASSQGGAGGPDTQYF. In DNA, the CDR3 is TGCGCCAGCAGCCAAGGAGGAGCGGGGGGGCCAGATACGCAGTATTTT.